The 19 T cell receptor beta chains below come from one sample, sequenced in a study of cytomegalovirus exposure and HLA in healthy donors. The PCR employed 60 Vbeta primers together with 13 Jbeta primers. TCRdb's table, derived via immunoSEQ multiplex PCR, lists solely in-frame clones and lacks some. The repertoire consists of 80,000 to 130,000 clones, with roughly four fifths occurring once and the leading ten covering 13% to 15%. Input material: PBMCs. These receptor sequences come from a male donor in good health and CMV-seropositive.

This clone appeared a few times. The chain carries TRBV11-2 and TRBJ2-7; D may be TRBD2 (5 bases). The CDR3 runs to 14 residues. CDR1 is SGHAT, CDR2 FQNNGV, per germline. V was shortened by 2 bases and J by 6 bases, with 14 bases between the two germline ends. CDR3 DNA sequence: TGTGCCAGCAGCTTACTCGGCGCTGGAGGCGAGCAGTACTTC. Translation: CASSLLGAGGEQYF.

This chain joins TRBV7-8 and TRBJ2-3; D uncertain. CDR1 is SGHVS, CDR2 FQNEAQ, per germline. The CDR3 has 13 amino acids. Trimming stripped 3 bases from V and 1 base from J, with 5 bases between. The CDR3 loop is CASSLSGTDTQYF. CDR3 sequence (DNA): TGTGCCAGCAGCTTGTCAGGCACAGATACGCAGTATTTT.

The chain links TRBV11-2 to TRBJ2-7, with D perhaps TRBD1 (6 bases). Germline lookup yields CDR1 SGHAT and CDR2 FQNNGV. CDR3 length: 14 residues. Trimming took off 7 bases at V and 0 bases at J, with 13 bases between the two ends. In DNA, the CDR3 is TGTGCCAGCACCGATACAGGGACCTCCTACGAGCAGTACTTC. This encodes CASTDTGTSYEQYF. Drawing the rest from reference TRBV11-2 and TRBJ2-7, the complete variable domain is EAGVAQSPRYKIIEKRQSVAFWCNPISGHATLYWYQQILGQGPKLLIQFQNNGVVDDSQLPKDRFSAERLKGVDSTLKIQPAKLEDSAVYLCASTDTGTSYEQYFGPGTRLTVT.

The sample holds one count of this clone. This chain links TRBV5-5 with TRBJ2-5; 11 bases map to TRBD2. Trimming removed 0 bases from V and 5 bases from J; junction bases left unmatched: 6. The germline CDR1 and CDR2 sequences are SGHKS and YYEKEE (reference sequence). This CDR3 has 16 residues. The CDR3 region has the DNA TGTGCCAGCAGCTTGGGAAGACTAGCGGGGTTTGAGACCCAGTACTTC. Protein: CASSLGRLAGFETQYF.

This clone was picked up one time. The chain carries TRBV6-5 and TRBJ1-1; the D is unclear. In germline, CDR1 is MNHEY, CDR2 SVGAGI. The CDR3 spans 14 residues. The germline V and J ends were trimmed by 4 bases and 6 bases, with 15 bases remaining between them. Here the CDR3 DNA reads TGTGCCAGCAGTTTCAGGAAAGCGGTGGCTGAAGCTTTCTTT. Residues: CASSFRKAVAEAFF.

The chain links TRBV18 to TRBJ2-5; the D gene is possibly TRBD2 (7 bases). Germline CDR1 is KGHSH and CDR2 is LQKENI. The V and J ends lost 7 bases and 2 bases respectively, with 17 bases between them. This CDR3 spans 15 amino acids. The CDR3 is CASFTQGGEQETQYF. In DNA form, the CDR3 reads TGTGCCAGCTTTACACAGGGAGGGGAACAAGAGACCCAGTACTTC.

This chain joins TRBV4-1 and TRBJ2-3; 12 nucleotides match TRBD2. V gave up 5 bases and J gave up 3 bases; unmatched junction bases: 6. The CDR3 has 16 residues. The germline V gene has CDR1 MGHRA and CDR2 YSYEKL. The DNA for the CDR3 is TGCGCCAGCAGCGTCCTTCTAGCGGGGGGGACAGATACGCAGTATTTT. Residues: CASSVLLAGGTDTQYF.

As concerns this clone: The same CDR3 also results from other DNA sequences found in this sample. The CDR3 sequence is CSVRQGGTDTQYF. Here the CDR3 DNA reads TGCAGCGTGAGACAGGGCGGAACAGATACGCAGTATTTT. The chain is built from TRBV29-1 and TRBJ2-3; the match to TRBD1 covers 7 bases. The CDR3 is made up of 13 amino acids. The V gene's germline CDR1 is SQVTM and CDR2 ANQGSEA. V shed 6 bases, J shed 3 bases, and the junction held 6 bases outside the gene matches.

The J gene is TRBJ1-1, the V gene TRBV18; 7 positions agree with TRBD1. The CDR3 is 16 amino acids. V was clipped by 2 bases and J by 2 bases; unmatched bases: 8. CDR1 is KGHSH, CDR2 LQKENI, per germline. The CDR3 spells CASSPVTGRLNTEAFF. The CDR3 DNA reads TGTGCCAGCTCACCAGTGACAGGGCGGCTCAACACTGAAGCTTTCTTT.

This clone was picked up a small number of times. The CDR3 nucleotides are TGTGCCAGCAGCTTAGGTCCGGGCGGGAACATTCAGTACTTC. Translating gives CASSLGPGGNIQYF. The genes are TRBV7-2 and TRBJ2-4; D is possibly TRBD2 (5 bases). This CDR3 has 14 residues. V lost 1 base and J lost 7, with 11 bases in between. The germline V gene encodes CDR1 SGHTA and CDR2 FQGNSA. Looking up the rest from reference TRBV7-2 and TRBJ2-4 gives the full variable domain: GAGVSQSPSNKVTEKGKDVELRCDPISGHTALYWYRQSLGQGLEFLIYFQGNSAPDKSGLPSDRFSAERTGGSVSTLTIQRTQQEDSAVYLCASSLGPGGNIQYFGAGTRLSVL.

V gene TRBV5-4 combines with J gene TRBJ1-4; no firm D call. The CDR3 spans 16 residues. Trimming took 4 bases from V and 0 from J, leaving 13 bases between them. Germline V gives CDR1 SGHNT, CDR2 YYREEE (reference sequence). The DNA for the CDR3 is TGTGCCAGCAGCCCCGCGGCAGACGCAACTAATGAAAAACTGTTTTTT. Translating gives CASSPAADATNEKLFF. The entire variable domain, with the rest obtained from reference TRBV5-4 and TRBJ1-4, is as follows: ETGVTQSPTHLIKTRGQQVTLRCSSQSGHNTVSWYQQALGQGPQFIFQYYREEENGRGNFPPRFSGLQFPNYSSELNVNALELDDSALYLCASSPAADATNEKLFFGSGTQLSVL.

In DNA, the CDR3 is TGTGCCAGCTCACCACTGGGACAGGGGGCCCCCAACGAGCAGTACTTC. It codes for CASSPLGQGAPNEQYF. This chain connects TRBV18 to TRBJ2-7; 12 nucleotides match TRBD1. The CDR3 consists of 16 residues. Germline-derived CDR1 and CDR2 are KGHSH and LQKENI. The V gene end was trimmed by 1 base and the J gene end by 5 bases; junction bases not matched to a gene: 6.

Only a few counts were recorded for this clone. The chain employs TRBV6-1 and TRBJ2-5; 7 bases are a match to TRBD1. CDR3 length: 14 residues. From germline, CDR1 is MNHNS and CDR2 SASEGT. The V and J ends lost 6 bases and 5 bases, in that order; junction bases with no gene match: 9. The CDR3 DNA sequence: TGTGCCAGCAGGTTGTGGCAGGGGGAGGAGACCCAGTACTTC. This gives the protein CASRLWQGEETQYF.

The genes are TRBV5-1 and TRBJ2-5; D is perhaps TRBD2 (5 bases). The germline V and J ends were trimmed by 4 bases and 1 base, with 8 bases remaining between them. The germline V gene encodes CDR1 SGHRS and CDR2 YFSETQ. This CDR3 is 13 amino acids long. The CDR3 DNA reads TGCGCCAGCAGCGGGAGACCCCAAGAGACCCAGTACTTC. Encoded protein: CASSGRPQETQYF. Drawing the rest from reference TRBV5-1 and TRBJ2-5, the complete variable domain is KAGVTQTPRYLIKTRGQQVTLSCSPISGHRSVSWYQQTPGQGLQFLFEYFSETQRNKGNFPGRFSGRQFSNSRSEMNVSTLELGDSALYLCASSGRPQETQYFGPGTRLLVL.

The chain has TRBV29-1 and TRBJ2-1, with D possibly matching TRBD2 (5 bases). From germline, CDR1 is SQVTM and CDR2 ANQGSEA. There are 13 residues in the CDR3. V was shortened by 7 bases and J by 7 bases, with 17 bases between the two germline ends. Here the CDR3 reads CSAEVLAGNEQFF. For the CDR3, the DNA is TGCAGCGCCGAGGTCCTAGCTGGGAATGAGCAGTTCTTC.

V is TRBV7-9 and J is TRBJ1-5; D might be TRBD1 (6 bases). Germline loops: CDR1 SEHNR, CDR2 FQNEAQ (reference sequence). V was clipped by 3 bases and J by 5 bases, with 11 bases between them. The CDR3 loop spans 14 amino acids. The DNA of the CDR3 is TGTGCCAGCAGCTTTTCACAGGGACATCAGCCCCAGCATTTT. Protein sequence: CASSFSQGHQPQHF.

This clone appeared a single time. The chain uses TRBV19 and TRBJ2-7; 7 bases agree with TRBD1. The CDR3 sequence is 13 residues long. V shed 4 bases and J 2 bases; nucleotides not matched to a gene: 2. Germline CDR1 and CDR2: LNHDA and SQIVND (reference sequence). CDR3 region: CASSNRGPYEQYF. The CDR3 DNA is TGTGCCAGTAGTAACAGGGGCCCCTACGAGCAGTACTTC.

This clone showed up just once. CDR3 DNA sequence: TGCGCCAGCAGTCCCGTGGGGGTAGCGGGGGGTCAAGAGACCCAGTACTTC. Encoded protein: CASSPVGVAGGQETQYF. The chain links TRBV4-1 to TRBJ2-5; 10 bases are shared with TRBD2. The CDR3 runs to 17 residues. The junction had 12 bases not matched to a gene; V was cut back by 6 bases and J by 2 bases. CDR1 is MGHRA and CDR2 is YSYEKL in the germline V gene.

The chain joins TRBV9 to TRBJ1-3; tentative D call: TRBD1 (6 bases). CDR1 is SGDLS and CDR2 is YYNGEE in the germline V gene. V gave up 4 bases and J gave up 1 base, with 18 bases separating them. The CDR3 is 17 amino acids. CDR3 region: CASSSSALTGSGNTIYF. CDR3 nucleotide sequence: TGTGCCAGCAGCTCTAGTGCCCTAACAGGGTCTGGAAACACCATATATTTT.